This T cell receptor beta chain stems from a study of technical replicates of blood from several donors. This clone was seen once. TCRdb keeps only in-frame clones here, not all; method: immunoSEQ multiplex PCR. The sample contains about 84,000 clones, roughly 97% of which appear only once. Sequenced input: T cells isolated from PBMCs. This receptor was obtained from a human donor in good health.

CDR3 coding DNA: TGTGCCAGCAGCGTAAGCGGGTCAGATACGCAGTATTTT. Translating gives CASSVSGSDTQYF. The rearrangement joins TRBV9 to TRBJ2-3, with D possibly matching TRBD2 (6 bases). The CDR3 has 13 residues. CDR1 and CDR2 (germline): SGDLS, YYNGEE. Trimming left V 1 base short and J 4 bases short, with 7 bases between.